The 20 T cell receptor beta chains in this list originate from one sample, sequenced in a study of blood T cell repertoires in COVID-19. Only in-frame clones appear in the TCRdb table, and some are missing; sequencing was by immunoSEQ multiplex PCR. This sample has some 80,000 clones, with approximately 87% found just once. Sequenced: peripheral blood. The receptors were sampled from a human donor in a cohort sampled during active COVID-19.

This chain connects TRBV19 to TRBJ2-7; 7 positions match TRBD2. The CDR3 extends over 15 amino acids. After removal of 3 bases from V and 6 bases from J, the junction contained 11 bases not matched to a gene. Germline assignment: CDR1 LNHDA and CDR2 SQIVND (reference sequence). The CDR3 region has the DNA TGTGCCAGTAGTATTCCGGGCGGGAGATCTTCCGAGCAGTACTTC. Its translation: CASSIPGGRSSEQYF. The complete variable domain, with remaining parts taken from reference TRBV19 and TRBJ2-7, reads DGGITQSPKYLFRKEGQNVTLSCEQNLNHDAMYWYRQDPGQGLRLIYYSQIVNDFQKGDIAEGYSVSREKKESFPLTVTSAQKNPTAFYLCASSIPGGRSSEQYFGPGTRLTVT.

The rearrangement links TRBV28 to TRBJ2-5; TRBD1 agrees at 8 bases. V lost 5 bases to trimming and J lost 3 bases; unmatched junction nucleotides: 8. The CDR3 has 15 amino acids. Germline assignment: CDR1 MDHEN and CDR2 SYDVKM. The CDR3 DNA follows: TGTGCCAGCAGTCCGCAGGGGGCCGAGAAAGAGACCCAGTACTTC. Its translation is CASSPQGAEKETQYF. Filled out from reference TRBV28 and TRBJ2-5, the complete variable domain reads DVKVTQSSRYLVKRTGEKVFLECVQDMDHENMFWYRQDPGLGLRLIYFSYDVKMKEKGDIPEGYSVSREKKERFSLILESASTNQTSMYLCASSPQGAEKETQYFGPGTRLLVL.

The J gene is TRBJ2-5, the V gene TRBV6-2 or TRBV6-3; 14 bases fit TRBD2. The germline V gene has CDR1 MNHEY and CDR2 SVGEGT. This CDR3 contains 18 residues. The J segment lost 5 bases and the V segment lost 0 bases, leaving 8 bases of the junction unmatched. The CDR3, as DNA: TGTGCCAGCAGTTACTCGAAGACTAGCGGGGGGGCCGGCGAGACCCAGTACTTC. It codes for CASSYSKTSGGAGETQYF.

This chain uses TRBV7-2 with TRBJ2-5; 9 bases are a match to TRBD2. The CDR3 is 15 amino acids. The V gene end was trimmed by 3 bases and the J gene end by 1 base; junction bases not matched to a gene: 3. Germline V gene sequence: CDR1 SGHTA, CDR2 FQGNSA. In DNA form, the CDR3 reads TGTGCCAGCAGCTTCGGGCGGGGGGGCCAAGAGACCCAGTACTTC. This codes for CASSFGRGGQETQYF.

This clone was detected ten times or more. The chain uses TRBV4-3 and TRBJ2-1, with D hard to call. CDR3 length: 15 residues. Germline V gene sequence: CDR1 LGHNA, CDR2 YSLEER. Trimming took 0 bases from V and 7 from J, leaving 13 bases between them. The CDR3 loop reads CASSQDGVRQNEQFF. The CDR3 DNA is TGCGCCAGCAGCCAAGACGGAGTTAGGCAGAATGAGCAGTTCTTC.

The chain combines TRBV29-1 with TRBJ2-3; D may be TRBD1 (7 bases). Deletions cut 6 bases from V and 2 bases from J, with 18 bases between. Germline lookup yields CDR1 SQVTM and CDR2 ANQGSEA. This CDR3 region has 15 residues. The DNA for the CDR3 is TGCAGCGTCTCCCCGGCGGGACAGTACACAGATACGCAGTATTTT. Its translation is CSVSPAGQYTDTQYF.

J is TRBJ2-1 and V is TRBV5-1; 11 bases align to TRBD2. J lost 8 bases, V lost 0 bases, and 7 bases had no gene match. CDR3 length equals 16 residues. The germline CDR1 and CDR2 sequences are SGHRS and YFSETQ. The CDR3 here is CASSLGGTSGVDEQFF. CDR3 sequence (DNA): TGCGCCAGCAGCTTGGGGGGGACTAGCGGTGTAGATGAGCAGTTCTTC.

The CDR3 protein is CASSFGTSGGGNTDTQYF. CDR3 DNA sequence: TGTGCCAGCAGCTTCGGGACTAGCGGGGGAGGTAACACAGATACGCAGTATTTT. This rearrangement joins TRBV11-3 to TRBJ2-3, with 14 bases fitting TRBD2. V lost 3 bases to trimming and J lost 2 bases; unmatched junction nucleotides: 7. Looked up from germline, CDR1 is SGHNT and CDR2 is YENEEA. This CDR3 comprises 18 residues.

The DNA of the CDR3 is TGTGCCAGCAGTCACCACGGAGCGTCCTACGAGCAGTACTTC. This encodes CASSHHGASYEQYF. The rearrangement links TRBV28 to TRBJ2-7; D unclear. The CDR3 length is 14 residues. The germline V and J ends were trimmed by 5 bases and 1 base, with 12 bases remaining between them. In germline, CDR1 is MDHEN, CDR2 SYDVKM.

As DNA, the CDR3 is TGTGCCAGCTCACCACCCCCTCGGGGATTCGCAACTAATGAAAAACTGTTTTTT. Amino acids: CASSPPPRGFATNEKLFF. The rearrangement uses TRBV18 and TRBJ1-4; D is ambiguous. The CDR3 extends over 18 amino acids. Deletions cut 0 bases from V and 0 bases from J, with 14 bases between. Germline lookup yields CDR1 KGHSH and CDR2 LQKENI.

This chain uses TRBV20-1 with TRBJ1-4; 10 positions agree with TRBD1. The CDR3 is 15 residues long. V lost 3 bases and J lost 7; bases outside the gene matches: 8. CDR1 and CDR2 (germline): DFQATT, SNEGSKA (reference sequence). CDR3 amino acids: CSASVMGQGTEKLFF. CDR3 DNA: TGCAGTGCTAGTGTTATGGGACAGGGGACTGAAAAACTGTTTTTT.

The chain carries TRBV6-5 and TRBJ2-2; perhaps TRBD1 as D (6 bases). Trimming took off 5 bases at V and 5 bases at J, with 15 bases between the two ends. CDR1 is MNHEY and CDR2 is SVGAGI in the germline V gene. This CDR3 spans 15 amino acids. CDR3 sequence: CASSLQGIRTGELFF. The DNA of the CDR3 is TGTGCCAGCAGTCTACAGGGAATCAGGACCGGGGAGCTGTTTTTT.

The CDR3 reads CASSLGLKETQYF. In DNA form, the CDR3 reads TGTGCCAGCTCACTAGGACTAAAAGAGACCCAGTACTTC. This chain links TRBV18 with TRBJ2-5; TRBD2 might be the D (6 bases). V lost 4 bases and J 3 bases, leaving 9 bases between the germline ends. In germline, CDR1 is KGHSH, CDR2 LQKENI. CDR3 length: 13 residues.

The genes are TRBV7-6 and TRBJ2-7; 7 bases line up with TRBD1. The length of the CDR3 is 18 residues. V gave up 2 bases and J gave up 1 base; unmatched junction bases: 14. Germline values: CDR1 SGHVS, CDR2 FNYEAQ. The CDR3: CASSLTPKVVRGSYEQYF. CDR3 in DNA: TGTGCCAGCAGCTTAACCCCTAAAGTTGTCAGGGGGTCCTACGAGCAGTACTTC.

The chain has TRBV2 and TRBJ2-1; 14 nucleotides align to TRBD2. Germline V gives CDR1 SNHLY, CDR2 FYNNEI. This CDR3 is built from 17 residues. With V trimmed by 4 bases and J by 0 bases, 2 bases remained unmatched. DNA of the CDR3: TGTGCCAGCAGTGCGGGGACTAGCGGGAGCTCCTACAATGAGCAGTTCTTC. This translates into CASSAGTSGSSYNEQFF.

J is TRBJ2-7 and V is TRBV6-2 or TRBV6-3; 10 nucleotides line up with TRBD2. CDR3 length equals 16 residues. CDR1 and CDR2 from the germline V gene are MNHEY and SVGEGT. V lost 6 bases to trimming and J lost 4 bases; unmatched junction nucleotides: 12. The CDR3 is CASSAGPPTSGYEQYF. The CDR3 DNA sequence: TGTGCCAGCAGCGCAGGGCCGCCGACTAGCGGGTACGAGCAGTACTTC.

The V call is TRBV7-2, the J call TRBJ2-7; D may be TRBD2 (6 bases). The CDR3 is 16 residues long. V shed 6 bases and J shed 5 bases, with 23 bases lying between them. Germline V gene sequence: CDR1 SGHTA, CDR2 FQGNSA. The CDR3 reads CASSPRGAGPTHEQYF. Written as DNA, the CDR3 is TGTGCCAGCAGTCCCCGCGGGGCGGGACCGACCCACGAGCAGTACTTC.

The V call is TRBV5-6, the J call TRBJ2-1, with TRBD2 matching 13 bases. From germline, CDR1 is SGHDT and CDR2 YYEEEE. This CDR3 comprises 19 residues. With 0 bases clipped from V and 6 bases from J, the junction kept 12 bases outside the gene matches. The DNA for the CDR3 is TGTGCCAGCAGCTTGGCCCGACTAGCGGGAGGCCGGGGTGGCAATGAGCAGTTCTTC. Translating gives CASSLARLAGGRGGNEQFF.

The rearrangement uses TRBV6-1 and TRBJ1-4, with 7 bases that match TRBD1. V gave up 3 bases and J gave up 8 bases; unmatched junction bases: 12. There are 16 residues in the CDR3. Per germline, CDR1 MNHNS and CDR2 SASEGT. In DNA form, the CDR3 reads TGTGCCAGCAGTGACCAACGGACAGGTTTTAGCGAAAAACTGTTTTTT. Amino acids: CASSDQRTGFSEKLFF.

The chain carries TRBV19 and TRBJ1-2; a possible D gene is TRBD1 (5 bases). The CDR3 consists of 15 residues. V was cut by 3 bases and J by 4 bases, with 15 bases left in between. CDR1 and CDR2 from the germline V gene are LNHDA and SQIVND (reference sequence). CDR3 sequence (DNA): TGTGCCAGTAGTATCGGGCAGGGTGGTAGCTATGGCTACACCTTC. It specifies CASSIGQGGSYGYTF.